One sample yielded the 21 T cell receptor beta chains listed below, sequenced in a study of metastatic and nonmetastatic thyroid tumors. Until they underwent thyroid surgery, no patient had received any treatment. TCRdb re-processed the PCR reads through MiXCR. This sample has about 33,000 clones; over 15% occur once, and the top ten carry over 4%. The material sequenced was blood. These receptors were collected from a female donor with papillary thyroid cancer or a benign thyroid nodule (not recorded which). Some clones in this sample may be carry-over from other donors' samples.

This clone has only a few counts. This chain uses TRBV28 with TRBJ2-5, with TRBD1 matching 8 bases. Germline loops: CDR1 MDHEN, CDR2 SYDVKM. The CDR3 has 17 residues. With 11 bases clipped from V and 5 bases from J, the junction kept 22 bases outside the gene matches. The CDR3 here is CASGQAVRETNYETQYF. Written as DNA, the CDR3 is TGTGCCTCGGGACAGGCGGTTCGGGAGACGAACTATGAGACCCAGTACTTC.

This clone came up many times. The V gene is TRBV5-1, the J gene TRBJ2-5; the D is unclear. The germline gives CDR1 SGHRS, CDR2 YFSETQ. The V end lost 4 bases, the J end lost 2 bases, and 6 bases lay between the germline ends. The CDR3 length is 12 residues. CDR3 residues: CASSVLQETQYF. DNA for the CDR3: TGCGCCAGCAGCGTCTTACAAGAGACCCAGTACTTC.

This clone was counted ten times or more. The chain couples TRBV5-1 to TRBJ1-2; possibly TRBD1 for D (5 bases). V was shortened by 4 bases and J by 7 bases, with 11 bases between the two germline ends. This CDR3 has 12 amino acids. The germline gives CDR1 SGHRS, CDR2 YFSETQ. CDR3 protein: CASSPGLLGYTF. Here the CDR3 DNA reads TGCGCCAGCAGCCCGGGACTACTTGGCTACACCTTC.

This clone has just a few counts. The rearrangement uses TRBV28 and TRBJ1-5; D not resolved. The germline CDR1 and CDR2 sequences are MDHEN and SYDVKM. This CDR3 region has 12 residues. With 3 bases removed from V and 11 bases from J, the gap between germline ends came to 11 bases. The chain's CDR3 is CASSLQNKTQHF. CDR3 DNA sequence: TGTGCCAGCAGTTTGCAAAATAAGACCCAGCATTTT.

This clone was found many times. The V and J genes are TRBV7-8 and TRBJ2-1; D possibly corresponds to TRBD1 (5 bases). Germline CDR1 reads SGHVS; CDR2 reads FQNEAQ. The CDR3 loop spans 14 amino acids. V dropped 3 bases and J dropped 7 bases, with 13 bases sitting between them. CDR3 nucleotides: TGTGCCAGCAGCTTGGGCGGCAGGGCAAATGAGCAGTTCTTC. Residues: CASSLGGRANEQFF.

This clone was seen at least ten times. This chain links TRBV7-9 with TRBJ1-5; D gene unclear. Per the germline V gene, CDR1 is SEHNR and CDR2 is FQNEAQ (reference sequence). Trimming removed 4 bases from V and 1 base from J, with 11 bases in between. The length of the CDR3 is 15 residues. The DNA of the CDR3 is TGTGCCAGCAGCTCTCAGGATTTCAGCAATCAGCCCCAGCATTTT. It encodes CASSSQDFSNQPQHF.

This clone appeared many times. The rearrangement uses TRBV4-1 and TRBJ2-1, with 13 positions matching TRBD2. The J segment lost 3 bases and the V segment lost 5 bases, leaving 10 bases of the junction unmatched. Per the germline V gene, CDR1 is MGHRA and CDR2 is YSYEKL. This CDR3 has 18 amino acids. CDR3 protein: CASSFRLAGGVSYNEQFF. In DNA form, the CDR3 reads TGCGCCAGCAGCTTTAGACTAGCGGGGGGAGTCAGCTACAATGAGCAGTTCTTC.

This clone was picked up many times. The J gene is TRBJ1-5, the V gene TRBV5-4; unclear D gene. Per the germline V gene, CDR1 is SGHNT and CDR2 is YYREEE (reference sequence). The CDR3 covers 13 residues. Trimming pared 4 bases from V and 1 base from J, leaving 6 bases between. CDR3 sequence: CASSPGSNQPQHF. The CDR3 nucleotides are TGTGCCAGCAGCCCGGGCAGCAATCAGCCCCAGCATTTT.

This clone has at least ten counts. The rearrangement links TRBV28 to TRBJ1-1, with unresolved D. This CDR3 has 12 amino acids. The germline V and J ends were trimmed by 7 bases and 0 bases, with 6 bases remaining between them. The germline CDR1 and CDR2 sequences are MDHEN and SYDVKM. Written as DNA, the CDR3 is TGTGCCAGCAAGTCGGTGAACACTGAAGCTTTCTTT. It is translated as CASKSVNTEAFF.

This clone occurred many times. The chain employs TRBV7-8 and TRBJ2-7; unclear D gene. This CDR3 region has 14 residues. V lost 1 base to trimming and J lost 2 bases, with 9 bases between them. Germline loops: CDR1 SGHVS, CDR2 FQNEAQ. The chain's CDR3 is CASSLGQGTYEQYF. The CDR3 DNA is TGTGCCAGCAGCTTAGGGCAAGGGACCTACGAGCAGTACTTC.

As to this clone: This may be a read error, as it is one base from a much larger clone. The rearrangement joins TRBV5-4 to TRBJ2-1; 10 bases map to TRBD2. Germline V lookup: CDR1 SGHNT, CDR2 YYREEE (reference sequence). The CDR3 length is 15 residues. The CDR3, as DNA: TGTGCCAACAGCTTCCCAAGCGGGGGGGACAATGAGCAGTTCTTC. It yields the protein CANSFPSGGDNEQFF.

The chain carries TRBV20-1 and TRBJ1-2, with TRBD1 identical over 8 bases. V gave up 3 bases and J gave up 3 bases; unmatched junction bases: 9. The CDR3 consists of 15 residues. Germline-derived CDR1 and CDR2 are DFQATT and SNEGSKA (reference sequence). CDR3 protein: CSASETGGFHYGYTF. The CDR3 nucleotides read TGCAGTGCTAGTGAAACAGGGGGATTTCACTATGGCTACACCTTC.

This clone was counted ten times or more. V is TRBV20-1 and J is TRBJ2-3; 9 nucleotides match TRBD1. V was pared by 5 bases and J by 4 bases, with 4 bases of the junction left unmatched. Per germline, CDR1 DFQATT and CDR2 SNEGSKA (reference sequence). The CDR3 loop spans 13 amino acids. The CDR3 protein is CSALRTGADTQYF. The CDR3, as DNA: TGCAGTGCTCTCCGGACAGGGGCAGATACGCAGTATTTT.

This clone appeared many times. The CDR3 loop is CASSPPIAGRGNTIYF. CDR3 coding DNA: TGTGCCAGCTCACCACCGATTGCGGGGAGAGGAAACACCATATATTTT. The V gene is TRBV18, the J gene TRBJ1-3; no definite D call. CDR3 length: 16 amino acids. With 0 bases removed from V and 4 bases from J, the gap between germline ends came to 13 bases. Per germline, CDR1 KGHSH and CDR2 LQKENI.

In this sample, this clone turned up many times. V is TRBV7-8 and J is TRBJ2-7, with 9 bases lining up with TRBD2. The germline V gene encodes CDR1 SGHVS and CDR2 FQNEAQ. The J segment lost 2 bases and the V segment lost 3 bases, leaving 5 bases of the junction unmatched. The CDR3 loop spans 15 amino acids. CDR3 sequence reads: CASSFQGGRAYEQYF. The CDR3, as DNA: TGTGCCAGCAGCTTCCAGGGCGGGAGGGCCTACGAGCAGTACTTC.

This clone showed up many times. Within the sample, other DNA sequences also encode this same CDR3. The J gene is TRBJ2-2, the V gene TRBV6-1, with 9 bases identical to TRBD2. CDR1 is MNHNS, CDR2 SASEGT, per germline. J lost 5 bases, V lost 7 bases, and 11 bases had no gene match. The CDR3 extends over 16 amino acids. For the CDR3, the DNA is TGTGCCAGCACCAAGGCGGGGGGGGGCTGGACCGGGGAGCTGTTTTTT. Protein sequence: CASTKAGGGWTGELFF.

This clone was found many times. This chain connects TRBV20-1 to TRBJ1-2, with D unclear. CDR1 and CDR2 from the germline V gene are DFQATT and SNEGSKA (reference sequence). The CDR3 totals 12 residues. V was shortened by 3 bases and J by 1 base, with 6 bases between the two germline ends. CDR3 protein: CSASSVNYGYTF. As DNA, the CDR3 is TGCAGTGCTAGTTCCGTTAACTATGGCTACACCTTC.

This clone was picked up many times. The rearrangement links TRBV6-5 to TRBJ2-1; D may be TRBD1 (7 bases). V shed 1 base and J shed 10 bases, with 20 bases lying between them. Per germline, CDR1 MNHEY and CDR2 SVGAGI. CDR3 length equals 16 residues. The CDR3 reads CASSYFQGGSSKEQFF. As DNA, the CDR3 is TGTGCCAGCAGTTACTTCCAGGGGGGTAGCTCCAAGGAGCAGTTCTTC.

The rearrangement joins TRBV6-1 to TRBJ2-7; unclear D gene. Per the germline V gene, CDR1 is MNHNS and CDR2 is SASEGT. Trimming removed 5 bases at V and 13 bases at J, with 15 bases between. The CDR3 totals 11 residues. CDR3 amino acids: CASSTPYDHYF. Here the CDR3 DNA reads TGTGCCAGCAGTACCCCTTACGATCATTACTTC.

This clone was observed a handful of times. The rearrangement joins TRBV27 to TRBJ2-7; no clear D gene. The CDR3 is 13 amino acids. Germline V lookup: CDR1 MNHEY, CDR2 SMNVEV (reference sequence). The V gene lost 2 bases and the J gene lost 7 bases, with 12 bases spanning the gap. In nucleotides, the CDR3 is TGTGCCAGCAGTTTAGGGGATTTAGTGGAGCAGTACTTC. It codes for CASSLGDLVEQYF.

In its sample, this clone is medium-sized. The genes are TRBV20-1 and TRBJ2-7; 9 bases are shared with TRBD2. The germline V gene has CDR1 DFQATT and CDR2 SNEGSKA (reference sequence). Trimming cost V 6 bases and J 5 bases; bases outside gene matches: 14. This CDR3 has 15 amino acids. In DNA form, the CDR3 reads TGCAGTGCGCCTTCGCCCGGGACTAGCTTACACGAGCAGTACTTC. Translation: CSAPSPGTSLHEQYF.